This T cell receptor beta chain emerged from a study of blood T cell repertoires in COVID-19. Study as a whole: T cells, B-cell-depleted T cells, or PBMCs supplied cDNA or gDNA.

Authors' analysis steps: Amplification with reference gene primers provided the estimates of nucleated cell counts. Clones were read by immunoSEQ multiplex PCR, and TCRdb kept only the in-frame ones, dropping some. V, J and clone size were drawn from that table, and D and trimming were deduced from the DNA. Here the sample spans about 13,000 clones, 87% being singletons. The CDR3 runs to 15 residues. V shed 2 bases, J shed 3 bases, and the junction held 6 bases outside the gene matches. Germline V gene data show CDR1 as SGHTA and CDR2 as FQGNSA. The sequence was obtained from a human donor in a cohort sampled during active COVID-19. The genes are TRBV7-2 and TRBJ1-2, with TRBD1 identical over 7 bases. The sequenced material came from peripheral blood. The CDR3 region has the DNA TGTGCCAGCAGCTTAAATGGACAGGTGCACTATGGCTACACCTTC. This gives the protein CASSLNGQVHYGYTF.